This T cell receptor (beta chain) was identified during a study of T cell responses to AZD1222 COVID-19 vaccine. The study, taken as a whole, reports: Unmutated variant regions are reportedly the target of nearly half of TCRs that are spike-specific. Seropositive status at baseline applied to only six AZD1222 recipients.

About this clone: What it binds is unknown.

Clones were read by immunoSEQ multiplex PCR, and TCRdb kept only the in-frame ones, dropping some. The sample carries more than 100,000 clones, about 92% recorded once. The TCR originated in an adult who received the AZD1222 COVID-19 vaccine. The specimen comprised peripheral blood, sampled 28 days after the second AZD1222 dose.

The CDR3 loop is CATSGTGTDTQYF. As DNA, the CDR3 is TGTGCCACCAGTGGAACAGGGACAGATACGCAGTATTTT. V and J are TRBV24-1 and TRBJ2-3, with D tentatively TRBD1 (6 bases). CDR1 is KGHDR and CDR2 is SFDVKD in the germline V gene. The CDR3 has 13 amino acids. V lost 5 bases and J lost 3, with 8 bases in between.